The rows below give T cell receptor beta chains drawn from one sample of a study of neurological immune-mediated disorders. TCRdb called the 5' RACE reads again in MiXCR, with one record for every CDR3 protein. The top ten hold approximately 1.5% of the sample, which has tens of thousands of distinct CDR3 sequences, around 5.8% seen once. Sequenced material: CD4+ T cells from blood. Receptor source: a young woman with multiple sclerosis. The CDR3 runs from the conserved cysteine through the conserved F or W. The D gene is left open where the match is weak. Not all rows give a size; the values are once, few, many and, for expanded clones, a class.

J gene: TRBJ1-1; D gene: -; clone size: few; V gene: TRBV19; CDR3 protein: CASSPWRGGGRTEAFF; CDR3 DNA: TGTGCCAGTAGCCCCTGGAGGGGGGGTGGAAGAACTGAAGCTTTCTTT
J gene: TRBJ2-2; D gene: TRBD2; clone size: many; V gene: TRBV5-1; CDR3 protein: CASNKIAGGPAGELFF; CDR3 DNA: TGCGCCAGCAACAAAATAGCGGGGGGACCGGCGGGGGAGCTGTTTTTT
J gene: TRBJ1-3; D gene: -; clone size: many; V gene: TRBV15; CDR3 protein: CATSFGLTVTSGNTIYF; CDR3 DNA: TGTGCCACCAGTTTCGGCCTGACAGTGACCTCTGGAAACACCATATATTTT
J gene: TRBJ1-2; D gene: -; clone size: many; V gene: TRBV6-6; CDR3 protein: CASLSPSRPDGYTF; CDR3 DNA: TGTGCCAGTCTCTCTCCTTCCCGGCCGGATGGCTACACCTTC
J gene: TRBJ1-3; D gene: -; clone size: many; V gene: TRBV12-3/TRBV12-4; CDR3 protein: CASSLRVGTAGNTIYF; CDR3 DNA: TGTGCCAGCAGTTTAAGAGTCGGTACAGCTGGAAACACCATATATTTT
J gene: TRBJ2-1; D gene: TRBD2; clone size: many; V gene: TRBV14; CDR3 protein: CASSQGRLAGGRYNEQFF; CDR3 DNA: TGTGCCAGCAGCCAAGGGCGACTAGCGGGGGGGCGATACAATGAGCAGTTCTTC
J gene: TRBJ2-5; D gene: -; clone size: many; V gene: TRBV5-1; CDR3 protein: CASSLGRQAAQETQYF; CDR3 DNA: TGCGCCAGCAGCCTGGGCCGACAGGCAGCCCAAGAGACCCAGTACTTC
J gene: TRBJ1-1; D gene: -; clone size: many; V gene: TRBV7-8; CDR3 protein: CASSPQGWAWTEAFF; CDR3 DNA: TGTGCCAGCAGCCCCCAAGGTTGGGCGTGGACTGAAGCTTTCTTT
J gene: TRBJ2-1; D gene: -; clone size: few; V gene: TRBV6-2/TRBV6-3; CDR3 protein: CATHPYLRSSYNEQFF; CDR3 DNA: TGTGCCACCCACCCCTACTTAAGAAGCTCCTACAATGAGCAGTTCTTC
J gene: TRBJ1-6; D gene: TRBD1; clone size: -; V gene: TRBV6-5; CDR3 protein: CASSPGRWEGARSPLHF; CDR3 DNA: TGTGCCAGCAGCCCCGGGCGGTGGGAGGGGGCTAGGTCACCCCTCCACTTT
J gene: TRBJ2-1; D gene: -; clone size: many; V gene: TRBV5-1; CDR3 protein: CASSLGTFPEFIEQFF; CDR3 DNA: TGCGCCAGCAGCCTAGGGACCTTCCCCGAGTTTATTGAGCAGTTCTTC
J gene: TRBJ2-1; D gene: TRBD2; clone size: many; V gene: TRBV7-2; CDR3 protein: CASSRSPTSGYNEQFF; CDR3 DNA: TGTGCCAGCAGCCGAAGCCCGACTAGCGGCTACAATGAGCAGTTCTTC
J gene: TRBJ2-2; D gene: -; clone size: many; V gene: TRBV20-1; CDR3 protein: CSARDHAVSEKLFF; CDR3 DNA: TGCAGTGCTAGAGATCACGCTGTTAGCGAGAAGCTGTTTTTT
J gene: TRBJ1-1; D gene: -; clone size: many; V gene: TRBV5-5; CDR3 protein: CASSWVGGQNTEAFF; CDR3 DNA: TGTGCCAGCAGCTGGGTCGGGGGGCAGAACACTGAAGCTTTCTTT
J gene: TRBJ2-1; D gene: -; clone size: many; V gene: TRBV20-1; CDR3 protein: CSARRGSFNEQFF; CDR3 DNA: TGCAGTGCCCGTAGGGGTTCGTTCAATGAGCAGTTCTTC
J gene: TRBJ1-5; D gene: TRBD1; clone size: many; V gene: TRBV20-1; CDR3 protein: CSAVPTGWDQPQHF; CDR3 DNA: TGCAGTGCCGTCCCGACAGGGTGGGATCAGCCCCAGCATTTT
J gene: TRBJ1-2; D gene: -; clone size: many; V gene: TRBV3-1; CDR3 protein: CASSQPFVGGYGYTF; CDR3 DNA: TGTGCCAGCAGCCAACCATTCGTGGGTGGATATGGCTACACCTTC
J gene: TRBJ1-5; D gene: -; clone size: many; V gene: TRBV18; CDR3 protein: CASSPFIFDGNQPQHF; CDR3 DNA: TGTGCCAGCTCACCATTTATATTTGACGGCAATCAGCCCCAGCATTTT
J gene: TRBJ1-1; D gene: -; clone size: few; V gene: TRBV10-3; CDR3 protein: CAISESRETEAFF; CDR3 DNA: TGTGCCATCAGTGAGTCTAGAGAAACTGAAGCTTTCTTT
J gene: TRBJ2-2; D gene: -; clone size: many; V gene: TRBV20-1; CDR3 protein: CSATVNTGELFF; CDR3 DNA: TGCAGTGCGACCGTGAACACCGGGGAGCTGTTTTTT
J gene: TRBJ1-3; D gene: -; clone size: many; V gene: TRBV25-1; CDR3 protein: CASSEYITVSTNTIYF; CDR3 DNA: TGTGCCAGCAGTGAATATATCACCGTGTCCACAAACACCATATATTTT
J gene: TRBJ2-1; D gene: -; clone size: many; V gene: TRBV2; CDR3 protein: CASILGGDEQFF; CDR3 DNA: TGTGCCAGTATTCTGGGGGGTGATGAGCAGTTCTTC
J gene: TRBJ2-1; D gene: -; clone size: many; V gene: TRBV7-9; CDR3 protein: CASSFRTGKAGVDNEQFF; CDR3 DNA: TGTGCCAGCAGCTTTCGGACAGGGAAAGCGGGAGTGGACAATGAGCAGTTCTTC
J gene: TRBJ2-6; D gene: -; clone size: many; V gene: TRBV4-3; CDR3 protein: CASSQEVGPGTLSGANVLTF; CDR3 DNA: TGCGCCAGCAGCCAAGAGGTGGGGCCAGGTACACTCTCTGGGGCCAACGTCCTGACTTTC
J gene: TRBJ2-7; D gene: -; clone size: medium-sized; V gene: TRBV29-1; CDR3 protein: CSVHRDILDYEQYF; CDR3 DNA: TGCAGCGTCCATCGGGACATCTTGGACTACGAGCAGTACTTC
J gene: TRBJ2-2; D gene: TRBD2; clone size: many; V gene: TRBV5-1; CDR3 protein: CASSVGTSGPGELFF; CDR3 DNA: TGCGCCAGCAGCGTGGGGACTAGCGGCCCCGGGGAGCTGTTTTTT
J gene: TRBJ2-1; D gene: -; clone size: once; V gene: TRBV5-1; CDR3 protein: CASSFRQEQSGEQFF; CDR3 DNA: TGCGCCAGCAGCTTCAGGCAGGAGCAATCGGGTGAGCAGTTCTTC
J gene: TRBJ2-3; D gene: TRBD1; clone size: many; V gene: TRBV10-3; CDR3 protein: CAISEPGTGYTDTQYF; CDR3 DNA: TGTGCCATCAGTGAGCCCGGGACAGGGTACACAGATACGCAGTATTTT
J gene: TRBJ2-3; D gene: -; clone size: few; V gene: TRBV20-1; CDR3 protein: CSARREVTDTQYF; CDR3 DNA: TGCAGTGCTAGGAGGGAAGTCACAGATACGCAGTATTTT
J gene: TRBJ1-1; D gene: TRBD1; clone size: -; V gene: TRBV15; CDR3 protein: CATSRESGGNTEAFF; CDR3 DNA: TGTGCCACCAGCAGAGAATCAGGGGGCAACACTGAAGCTTTCTTT
J gene: TRBJ2-5; D gene: -; clone size: many; V gene: TRBV3-1; CDR3 protein: CASRPILGLVGETQYF; CDR3 DNA: TGTGCCAGCAGGCCTATTCTTGGATTAGTGGGTGAGACCCAGTACTTC
J gene: TRBJ2-5; D gene: -; clone size: many; V gene: TRBV29-1; CDR3 protein: CSVASRQETQYF; CDR3 DNA: TGCAGCGTTGCCAGCCGACAAGAGACCCAGTACTTC
J gene: TRBJ1-2; D gene: -; clone size: -; V gene: TRBV20-1; CDR3 protein: CSARAGFGYGYTF; CDR3 DNA: TGCAGTGCTAGAGCAGGGTTCGGCTATGGCTACACCTTC
J gene: TRBJ2-1; D gene: -; clone size: many; V gene: TRBV20-1; CDR3 protein: CSARVRGGGSYNEQFF; CDR3 DNA: TGCAGTGCTAGAGTCCGGGGCGGTGGGAGCTACAATGAGCAGTTCTTC
J gene: TRBJ2-1; D gene: -; clone size: few; V gene: TRBV20-1; CDR3 protein: CSAPFGKEGLRRYNEQFF; CDR3 DNA: TGCAGTGCTCCCTTCGGGAAAGAAGGACTGAGGAGGTACAATGAGCAGTTCTTC
J gene: TRBJ1-2; D gene: -; clone size: many; V gene: TRBV29-1; CDR3 protein: CSGAGQGVYGYTF; CDR3 DNA: TGCAGCGGCGCGGGGCAGGGAGTCTATGGCTACACCTTC
J gene: TRBJ1-2; D gene: -; clone size: many; V gene: TRBV7-2; CDR3 protein: CASSLMGRTTYGYTF; CDR3 DNA: TGTGCCAGCAGCTTAATGGGCAGGACTACCTATGGCTACACCTTC
J gene: TRBJ2-3; D gene: -; clone size: many; V gene: TRBV3-1; CDR3 protein: CASSHRNTDTQYF; CDR3 DNA: TGTGCCAGCAGCCATCGGAACACAGATACGCAGTATTTT
J gene: TRBJ1-4; D gene: TRBD1; clone size: many; V gene: TRBV4-1; CDR3 protein: CASSQEGQGFSNEKLFF; CDR3 DNA: TGCGCCAGCAGCCAAGAGGGACAGGGTTTTTCTAATGAAAAACTGTTTTTT
J gene: TRBJ1-5; D gene: TRBD1; clone size: many; V gene: TRBV10-2; CDR3 protein: CASTGQGYSQPQHF; CDR3 DNA: TGCGCCAGCACGGGACAGGGATATTCTCAGCCCCAGCATTTT
J gene: TRBJ1-2; D gene: -; clone size: -; V gene: TRBV19; CDR3 protein: CASKDSGRNYGYTF; CDR3 DNA: TGTGCCAGTAAAGACAGTGGCAGGAACTATGGCTACACCTTC